The subject of this entry is one TCR beta chain. The CDR3 is 14 residues long. Looked up from germline, CDR1 is SGDLS and CDR2 is YYNGEE. V gave up 2 bases and J gave up 7 bases, with 15 bases separating them. Study processing details: Amplification from reference gene primers served as the basis for estimated nucleated cell counts. The method was immunoSEQ multiplex PCR; TCRdb's version includes in-frame clones alone and lacks a portion of them. The V and J calls and clone size come from that table; D and trimming were worked out from the DNA. The profile covers roughly 120,000 clones, with more than 70% appearing a single time and 6.5% to 10% taken by the ten largest. This specimen belongs to a study of blood T cell repertoires in COVID-19.

The sequence was obtained from a woman between 65 and 79 years old who had recovered from COVID-19. Sequenced: peripheral blood. This chain links TRBV9 with TRBJ1-1; a weak D match, TRBD1 (5 bases). This CDR3 reads CASSVLQGPHEAFF. CDR3 coding DNA: TGTGCCAGCAGCGTCCTCCAGGGTCCCCATGAAGCTTTCTTT.